Below, 11 T cell receptor beta chains from the same sample are listed, as sequenced in a study of blood T cell repertoires in COVID-19. TCRdb's table, derived via immunoSEQ multiplex PCR, lists solely in-frame clones and lacks some. The sample comprises approximately 200,000 clones, about 84% of which are singletons, and about 9.7% rests with the top ten. Sample: PBMCs or T cells enriched from blood (not recorded which). Receptors originate from a woman in her thirties who had recovered from COVID-19.

The CDR3 coding sequence is TGTGCCAGCAGTGAACGGGAGGGGGGCTACACCTTC. Its protein product is CASSEREGGYTF. This chain links TRBV25-1 with TRBJ1-2; maybe TRBD1 (5 bases). V lost 2 bases and J 8 bases, leaving 9 bases between the germline ends. The length of the CDR3 is 12 residues. Germline CDR1 and CDR2: MGHDK and SYGVNS.

This chain connects TRBV28 to TRBJ1-1; D might be TRBD1 (5 bases). This CDR3 contains 11 residues. Germline V lookup: CDR1 MDHEN, CDR2 SYDVKM. The germline V and J ends were trimmed by 2 bases and 14 bases, with 12 bases remaining between them. CDR3 nucleotides: TGTGCCAGCAGTTTAGGGATACAGGACTTCTTT. Amino acid sequence: CASSLGIQDFF. The complete variable domain, with remaining parts taken from reference TRBV28 and TRBJ1-1, reads DVKVTQSSRYLVKRTGEKVFLECVQDMDHENMFWYRQDPGLGLRLIYFSYDVKMKEKGDIPEGYSVSREKKERFSLILESASTNQTSMYLCASSLGIQDFFGQGTRLTVV.

The chain couples TRBV5-8 to TRBJ2-5; perhaps TRBD2 as D (5 bases). The CDR3 has 14 amino acids. Trimming pared 2 bases from V and 5 bases from J, leaving 13 bases between. From germline, CDR1 is SGHTS and CDR2 YDEGEE. The CDR3 protein is CASSLASGWETQYF. CDR3 nucleotide sequence: TGTGCCAGCAGCTTAGCCAGCGGATGGGAGACCCAGTACTTC.

This chain joins TRBV27 and TRBJ1-1; 7 nucleotides match TRBD1. The germline V gene has CDR1 MNHEY and CDR2 SMNVEV (reference sequence). With 8 bases clipped from V and 5 bases from J, the junction kept 8 bases outside the gene matches. The CDR3 length is 13 residues. The CDR3 sequence is CASRWTGGTEAFF. The CDR3, as DNA: TGTGCCAGCCGGTGGACAGGCGGAACTGAAGCTTTCTTT.

This clone was seen a single time. V is TRBV28 and J is TRBJ1-4; 10 bases line up with TRBD1. Trimming cost V 5 bases and J 6 bases; bases outside gene matches: 21. Germline lookup yields CDR1 MDHEN and CDR2 SYDVKM. This CDR3 contains 20 residues. The DNA for the CDR3 is TGTGCCAGCAGTGGTTTGTGGGGGACAGGGGAAAGGTTGGTGGATGAAAAACTGTTTTTT. It codes for CASSGLWGTGERLVDEKLFF.

The genes are TRBV7-8 and TRBJ2-7; perhaps TRBD2 as D (6 bases). Trimming removed 1 base from V and 3 bases from J, with 25 bases in between. The CDR3 loop spans 19 amino acids. Germline values: CDR1 SGHVS, CDR2 FQNEAQ. The DNA for the CDR3 is TGTGCCAGCAGCTTAGGGGCTCTAGCGCAGGAAGTCTTCAACTACGAGCAGTACTTC. Its protein is CASSLGALAQEVFNYEQYF.

Comments on this clone: Mismatch with germline at one junction end may stem from a read error. The gene calls are TRBV10-1 and TRBJ1-1; 7 bases are shared with TRBD1. Germline V gene data show CDR1 as WNHNN and CDR2 as SYGVQD (reference sequence). This CDR3 spans 17 amino acids. The CDR3 coding sequence is TGCGCCAGGATAAGGGGGAGACAGGGACCCCAGAACATTGAAGCTTTCTTT. As protein: CARIRGRQGPQNIEAFF.

This clone was seen a handful of times. V usage is TRBV7-2 and J usage is TRBJ1-4; D gene ambiguous. Trimming cost V 5 bases and J 7 bases, with 11 bases left between them. This CDR3 spans 13 amino acids. Germline V gene data show CDR1 as SGHTA and CDR2 as FQGNSA. This CDR3 is CASSRGSLEKLFF. CDR3 nucleotide sequence: TGTGCCAGCAGCCGCGGGAGCCTTGAAAAACTGTTTTTT. Using reference TRBV7-2 and TRBJ1-4 for the parts outside the CDR3, the full variable domain is GAGVSQSPSNKVTEKGKDVELRCDPISGHTALYWYRQSLGQGLEFLIYFQGNSAPDKSGLPSDRFSAERTGGSVSTLTIQRTQQEDSAVYLCASSRGSLEKLFFGSGTQLSVL.

The chain combines TRBV6-5 with TRBJ1-2; 9 nucleotides match TRBD1. This CDR3 contains 12 residues. V shed 6 bases, J shed 8 bases, and the junction held 4 bases outside the gene matches. Germline V gives CDR1 MNHEY, CDR2 SVGAGI. The DNA for the CDR3 is TGTGCCAGCAGGGCCGGACAGGGGGGCTACACCTTC. Amino acids: CASRAGQGGYTF.

The rearrangement joins TRBV12-3 or TRBV12-4 to TRBJ2-1, with 11 bases fitting TRBD2. The CDR3 contains 13 residues. After removal of 6 bases from V and 7 bases from J, the junction contained 2 bases not matched to a gene. The DNA of the CDR3 is TGTGCCAGCAGGGGGACTAGCGGAAATGAGCAGTTCTTC. This translates into CASRGTSGNEQFF.

This chain links TRBV6-5 with TRBJ2-7, with a possible D match to TRBD2 (6 bases). Germline values: CDR1 MNHEY, CDR2 SVGAGI. CDR3 length equals 13 residues. V was clipped by 10 bases and J by 2 bases, with 15 bases between them. CDR3 DNA: TGTGCCACGCGGGGCACTTCTGCCTACGAGCAGTACTTC. Its protein product is CATRGTSAYEQYF.